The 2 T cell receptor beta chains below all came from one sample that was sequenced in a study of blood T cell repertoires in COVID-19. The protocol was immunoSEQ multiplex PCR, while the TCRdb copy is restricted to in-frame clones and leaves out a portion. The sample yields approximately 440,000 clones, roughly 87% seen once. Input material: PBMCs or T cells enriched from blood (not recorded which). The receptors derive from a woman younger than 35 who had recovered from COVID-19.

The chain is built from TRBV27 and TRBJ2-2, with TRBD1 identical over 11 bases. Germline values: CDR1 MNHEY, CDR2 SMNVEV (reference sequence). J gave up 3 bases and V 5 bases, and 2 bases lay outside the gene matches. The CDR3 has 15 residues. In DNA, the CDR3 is TGTGCCAGCAGTACGGGACAGGGGGACACCGGGGAGCTGTTTTTT. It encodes CASSTGQGDTGELFF.

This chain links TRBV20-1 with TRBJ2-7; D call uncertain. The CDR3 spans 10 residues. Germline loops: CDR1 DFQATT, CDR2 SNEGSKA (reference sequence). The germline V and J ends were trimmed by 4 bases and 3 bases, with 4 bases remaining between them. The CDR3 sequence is CSAMSYEQYF. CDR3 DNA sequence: TGCAGTGCTATGAGCTACGAGCAGTACTTC.